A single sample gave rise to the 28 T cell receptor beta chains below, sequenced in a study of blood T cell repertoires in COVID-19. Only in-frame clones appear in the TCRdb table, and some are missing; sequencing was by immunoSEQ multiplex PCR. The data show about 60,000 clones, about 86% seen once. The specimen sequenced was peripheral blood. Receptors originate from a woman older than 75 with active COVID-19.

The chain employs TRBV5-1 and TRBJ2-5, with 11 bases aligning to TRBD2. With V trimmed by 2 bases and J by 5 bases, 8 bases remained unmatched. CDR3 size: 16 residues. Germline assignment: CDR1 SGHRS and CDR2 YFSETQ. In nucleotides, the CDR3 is TGCGCCAGCAGCTTTAGCGGGGGGGCCGTATGGGAGACCCAGTACTTC. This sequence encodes CASSFSGGAVWETQYF.

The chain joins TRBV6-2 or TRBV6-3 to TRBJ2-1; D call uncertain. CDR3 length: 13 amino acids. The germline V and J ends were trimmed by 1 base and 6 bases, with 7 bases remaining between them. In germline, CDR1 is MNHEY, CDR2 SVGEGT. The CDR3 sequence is CASSYYTSNEQFF. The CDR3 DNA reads TGTGCCAGCAGTTACTACACCTCCAATGAGCAGTTCTTC.

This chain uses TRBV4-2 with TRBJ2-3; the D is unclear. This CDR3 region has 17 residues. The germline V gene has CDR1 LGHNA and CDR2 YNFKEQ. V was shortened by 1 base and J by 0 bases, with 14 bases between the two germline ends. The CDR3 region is CASSQVERNPSTDTQYF. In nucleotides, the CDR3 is TGTGCCAGCAGCCAAGTCGAGCGCAATCCTAGCACAGATACGCAGTATTTT.

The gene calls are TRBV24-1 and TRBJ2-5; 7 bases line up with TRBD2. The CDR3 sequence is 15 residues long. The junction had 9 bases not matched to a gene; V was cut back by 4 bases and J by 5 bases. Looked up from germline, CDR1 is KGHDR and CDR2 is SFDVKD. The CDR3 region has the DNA TGTGCCACCAGTGACCCAGGACTAGGAGGGGAGACCCAGTACTTC. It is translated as CATSDPGLGGETQYF.

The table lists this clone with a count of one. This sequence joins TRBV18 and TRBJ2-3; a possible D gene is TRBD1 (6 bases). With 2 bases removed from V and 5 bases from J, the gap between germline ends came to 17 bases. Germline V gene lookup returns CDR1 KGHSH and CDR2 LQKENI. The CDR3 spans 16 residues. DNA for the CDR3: TGTGCCAGCTCACCATGGGACACACGAGAGGGAGATACGCAGTATTTT. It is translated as CASSPWDTREGDTQYF.

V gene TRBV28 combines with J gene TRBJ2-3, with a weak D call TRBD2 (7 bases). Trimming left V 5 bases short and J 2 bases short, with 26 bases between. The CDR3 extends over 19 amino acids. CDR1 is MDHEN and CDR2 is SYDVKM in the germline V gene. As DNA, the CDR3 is TGTGCCAGCAGTCCAACCTTTTTGAGAGCGGGACAACTCACAGATACGCAGTATTTT. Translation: CASSPTFLRAGQLTDTQYF.

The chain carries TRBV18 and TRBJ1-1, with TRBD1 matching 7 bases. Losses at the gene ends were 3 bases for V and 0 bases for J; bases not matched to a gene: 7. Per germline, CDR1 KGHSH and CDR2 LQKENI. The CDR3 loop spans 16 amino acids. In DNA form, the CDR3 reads TGTGCCAGCTCACCTCGGTGGACAGGTATGAACACTGAAGCTTTCTTT. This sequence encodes CASSPRWTGMNTEAFF. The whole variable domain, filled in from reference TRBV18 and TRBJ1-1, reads NAGVMQNPRHLVRRRGQEARLRCSPMKGHSHVYWYRQLPEEGLKFMVYLQKENIIDESGMPKERFSAEFPKEGPSILRIQQVVRGDSAAYFCASSPRWTGMNTEAFFGQGTRLTVV.

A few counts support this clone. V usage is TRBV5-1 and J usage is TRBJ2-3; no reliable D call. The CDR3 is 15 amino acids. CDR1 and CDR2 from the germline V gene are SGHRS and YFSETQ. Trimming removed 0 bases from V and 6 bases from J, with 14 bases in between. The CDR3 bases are TGCGCCAGCAGCTTGGACGCCGGTCGGTGGGATACGCAGTATTTT. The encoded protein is CASSLDAGRWDTQYF. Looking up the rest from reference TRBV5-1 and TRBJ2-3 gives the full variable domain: KAGVTQTPRYLIKTRGQQVTLSCSPISGHRSVSWYQQTPGQGLQFLFEYFSETQRNKGNFPGRFSGRQFSNSRSEMNVSTLELGDSALYLCASSLDAGRWDTQYFGPGTRLTVL.

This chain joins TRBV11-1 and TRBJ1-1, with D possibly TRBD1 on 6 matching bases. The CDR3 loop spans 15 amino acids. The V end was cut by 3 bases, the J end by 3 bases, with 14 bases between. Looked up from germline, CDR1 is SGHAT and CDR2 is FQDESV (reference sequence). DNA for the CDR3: TGTGCCAGCAGCTTCCAGGGAGGGGGTTACACTGAAGCTTTCTTT. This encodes CASSFQGGGYTEAFF.

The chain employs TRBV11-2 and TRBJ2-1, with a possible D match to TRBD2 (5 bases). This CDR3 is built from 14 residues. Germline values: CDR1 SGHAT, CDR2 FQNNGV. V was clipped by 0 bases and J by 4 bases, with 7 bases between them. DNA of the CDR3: TGTGCCAGCAGCTTAGATCGAGGGTACAATGAGCAGTTCTTC. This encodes CASSLDRGYNEQFF.

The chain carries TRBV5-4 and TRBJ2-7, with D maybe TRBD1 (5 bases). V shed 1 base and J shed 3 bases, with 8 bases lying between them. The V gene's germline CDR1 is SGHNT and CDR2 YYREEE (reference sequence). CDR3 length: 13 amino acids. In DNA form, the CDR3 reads TGTGCCAGCAGCTTGAAGGACAACTACGAGCAGTACTTC. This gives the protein CASSLKDNYEQYF.

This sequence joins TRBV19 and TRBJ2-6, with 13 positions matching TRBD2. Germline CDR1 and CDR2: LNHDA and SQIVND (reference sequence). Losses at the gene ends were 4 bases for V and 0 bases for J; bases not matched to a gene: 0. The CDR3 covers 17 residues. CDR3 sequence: CASSRTSGSSGANVLTF. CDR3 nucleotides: TGTGCCAGTAGTAGGACTAGCGGGAGCTCTGGGGCCAACGTCCTGACTTTC.

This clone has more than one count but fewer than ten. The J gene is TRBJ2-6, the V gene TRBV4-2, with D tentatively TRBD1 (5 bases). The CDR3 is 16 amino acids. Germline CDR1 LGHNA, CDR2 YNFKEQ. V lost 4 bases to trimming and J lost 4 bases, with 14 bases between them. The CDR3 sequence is CASSPLQGSGANVLTF. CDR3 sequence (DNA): TGTGCCAGCAGCCCCCTCCAGGGTTCCGGGGCCAACGTCCTGACTTTC.

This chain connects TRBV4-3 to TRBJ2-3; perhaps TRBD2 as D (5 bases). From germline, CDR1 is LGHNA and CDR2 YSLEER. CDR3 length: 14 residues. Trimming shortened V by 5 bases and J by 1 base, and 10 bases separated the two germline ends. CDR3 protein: CASSVGRGTDTQYF. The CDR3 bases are TGCGCCAGCAGCGTGGGGAGAGGCACAGATACGCAGTATTTT.

The CDR3 DNA follows: TGTGCCAGTAATCTCGGGACTCCTGCAAGCAATCAGCCCCAGCATTTT. Encoded protein: CASNLGTPASNQPQHF. The chain uses TRBV19 and TRBJ1-5, with D maybe TRBD1 (5 bases). The CDR3 loop spans 16 amino acids. The germline V gene encodes CDR1 LNHDA and CDR2 SQIVND (reference sequence). Trimming cost V 7 bases and J 1 base, with 17 bases left between them.

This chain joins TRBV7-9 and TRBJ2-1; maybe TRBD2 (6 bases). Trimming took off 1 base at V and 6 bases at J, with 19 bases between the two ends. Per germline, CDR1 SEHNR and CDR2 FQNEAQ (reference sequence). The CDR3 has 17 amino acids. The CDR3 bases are TGTGCCAGCAGCTTAGAACTCGGGAGACCGGGTCTCAATGAGCAGTTCTTC. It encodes CASSLELGRPGLNEQFF. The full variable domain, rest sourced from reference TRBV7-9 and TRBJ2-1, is DTGVSQNPRHKITKRGQNVTFRCDPISEHNRLYWYRQTLGQGPEFLTYFQNEAQLEKSRLLSDRFSAERPKGSFSTLEIQRTEQGDSAMYLCASSLELGRPGLNEQFFGPGTRLTVL.

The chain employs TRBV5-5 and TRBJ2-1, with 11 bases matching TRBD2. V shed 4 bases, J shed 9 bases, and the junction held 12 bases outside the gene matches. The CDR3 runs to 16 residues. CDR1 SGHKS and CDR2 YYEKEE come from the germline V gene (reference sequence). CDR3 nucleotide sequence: TGTGCCAGCAGCATGGAGGCTAGCGGGGGGTTAGGTGAGCAGTTCTTC. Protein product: CASSMEASGGLGEQFF.

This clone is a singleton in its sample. CDR3 residues: CAGKRGVSEQYF. The CDR3 DNA follows: TGTGCCGGCAAGCGGGGGGTCTCCGAGCAGTACTTC. The chain uses TRBV6-5 and TRBJ2-7; 9 nucleotides match TRBD2. Germline CDR1 and CDR2: MNHEY and SVGAGI. J gave up 6 bases and V 11 bases, and 8 bases lay outside the gene matches. This CDR3 is built from 12 residues.

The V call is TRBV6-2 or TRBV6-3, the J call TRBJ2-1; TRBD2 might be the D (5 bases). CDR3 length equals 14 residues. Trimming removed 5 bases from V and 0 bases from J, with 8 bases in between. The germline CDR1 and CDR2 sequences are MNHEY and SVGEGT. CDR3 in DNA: TGTGCCAGCAGTCCACGGGACTCCTACAATGAGCAGTTCTTC. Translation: CASSPRDSYNEQFF.

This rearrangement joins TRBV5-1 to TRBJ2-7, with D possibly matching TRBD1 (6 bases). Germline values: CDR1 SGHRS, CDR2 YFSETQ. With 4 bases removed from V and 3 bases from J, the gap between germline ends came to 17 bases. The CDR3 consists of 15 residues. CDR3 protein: CASSPRQAQGYEQYF. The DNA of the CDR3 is TGCGCCAGCAGCCCCCGACAGGCCCAGGGCTACGAGCAGTACTTC.

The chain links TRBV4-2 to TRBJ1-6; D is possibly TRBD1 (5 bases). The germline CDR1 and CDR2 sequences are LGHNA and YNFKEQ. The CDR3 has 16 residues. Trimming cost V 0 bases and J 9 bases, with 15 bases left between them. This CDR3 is CASSQDPSGGGSPLHF. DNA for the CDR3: TGTGCCAGCAGCCAAGACCCCTCCGGGGGAGGTTCACCCCTCCACTTT.

The CDR3 here is CASSLHMTNYGYTF. The CDR3 bases are TGTGCCAGCAGCCTGCACATGACTAACTATGGCTACACCTTC. The chain carries TRBV28 and TRBJ1-2; no clear D. This CDR3 region has 14 residues. Trimming left V 6 bases short and J 0 bases short, with 11 bases between. Germline CDR1 is MDHEN and CDR2 is SYDVKM.

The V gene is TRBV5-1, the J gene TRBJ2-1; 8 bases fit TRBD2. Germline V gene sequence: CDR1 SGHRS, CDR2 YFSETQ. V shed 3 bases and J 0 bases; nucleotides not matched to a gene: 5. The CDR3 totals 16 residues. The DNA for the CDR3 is TGCGCCAGCAGCTCGGCGGGGGGCAGCTCCTACAATGAGCAGTTCTTC. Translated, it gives CASSSAGGSSYNEQFF.

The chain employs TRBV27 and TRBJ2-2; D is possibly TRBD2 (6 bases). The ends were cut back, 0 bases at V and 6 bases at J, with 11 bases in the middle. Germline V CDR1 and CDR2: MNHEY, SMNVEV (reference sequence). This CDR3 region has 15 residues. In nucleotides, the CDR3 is TGTGCCAGCAGTTTATCGATTGGGGGGTCCGGGGAGCTGTTTTTT. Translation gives CASSLSIGGSGELFF.

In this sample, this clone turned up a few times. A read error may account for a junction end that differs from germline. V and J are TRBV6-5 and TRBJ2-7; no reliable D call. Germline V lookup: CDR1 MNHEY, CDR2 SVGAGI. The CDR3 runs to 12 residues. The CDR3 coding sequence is TGTGCCAGCAGTGACTCCCTACGAGGGCAGTACTTC. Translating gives CASSDSLRGQYF.

CDR3 loop: CASSRDRDSGNEQFF. The CDR3 coding sequence is TGTGCCAGCAGCCGCGACAGGGACTCCGGTAATGAGCAGTTCTTC. J is TRBJ2-1 and V is TRBV7-2, with D perhaps TRBD1 (7 bases). Germline V gene data show CDR1 as SGHTA and CDR2 as FQGNSA. V lost 5 bases and J 7 bases, leaving 18 bases between the germline ends. The CDR3 is 15 residues long.

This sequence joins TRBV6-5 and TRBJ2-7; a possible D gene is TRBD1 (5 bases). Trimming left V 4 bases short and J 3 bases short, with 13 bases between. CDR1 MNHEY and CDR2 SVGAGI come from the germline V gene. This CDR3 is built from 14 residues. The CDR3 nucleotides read TGTGCCAGCAGTTCCACCATCGGACACTACGAGCAGTACTTC. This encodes CASSSTIGHYEQYF.

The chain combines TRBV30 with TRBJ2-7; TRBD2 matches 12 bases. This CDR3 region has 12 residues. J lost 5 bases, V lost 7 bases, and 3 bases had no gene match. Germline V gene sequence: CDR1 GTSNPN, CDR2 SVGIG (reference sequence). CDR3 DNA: TGTGCCTTAACTAGCGGGGGGAACGAGCAGTACTTC. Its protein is CALTSGGNEQYF.